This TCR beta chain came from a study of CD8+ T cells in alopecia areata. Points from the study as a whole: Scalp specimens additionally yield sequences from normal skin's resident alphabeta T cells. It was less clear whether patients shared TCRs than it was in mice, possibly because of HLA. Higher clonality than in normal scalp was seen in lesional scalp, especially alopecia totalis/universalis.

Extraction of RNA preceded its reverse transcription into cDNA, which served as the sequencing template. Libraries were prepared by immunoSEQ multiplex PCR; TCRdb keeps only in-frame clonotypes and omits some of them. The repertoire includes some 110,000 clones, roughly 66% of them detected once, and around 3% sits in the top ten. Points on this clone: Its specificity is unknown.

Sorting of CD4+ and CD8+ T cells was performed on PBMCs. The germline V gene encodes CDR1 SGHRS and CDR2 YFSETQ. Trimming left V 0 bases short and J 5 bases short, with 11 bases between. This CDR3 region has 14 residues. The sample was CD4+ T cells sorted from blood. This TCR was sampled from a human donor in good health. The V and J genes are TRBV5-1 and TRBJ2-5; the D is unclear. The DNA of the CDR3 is TGCGCCAGCAGCTTGGCCAGGCAGATCGAGACCCAGTACTTC. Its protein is CASSLARQIETQYF.